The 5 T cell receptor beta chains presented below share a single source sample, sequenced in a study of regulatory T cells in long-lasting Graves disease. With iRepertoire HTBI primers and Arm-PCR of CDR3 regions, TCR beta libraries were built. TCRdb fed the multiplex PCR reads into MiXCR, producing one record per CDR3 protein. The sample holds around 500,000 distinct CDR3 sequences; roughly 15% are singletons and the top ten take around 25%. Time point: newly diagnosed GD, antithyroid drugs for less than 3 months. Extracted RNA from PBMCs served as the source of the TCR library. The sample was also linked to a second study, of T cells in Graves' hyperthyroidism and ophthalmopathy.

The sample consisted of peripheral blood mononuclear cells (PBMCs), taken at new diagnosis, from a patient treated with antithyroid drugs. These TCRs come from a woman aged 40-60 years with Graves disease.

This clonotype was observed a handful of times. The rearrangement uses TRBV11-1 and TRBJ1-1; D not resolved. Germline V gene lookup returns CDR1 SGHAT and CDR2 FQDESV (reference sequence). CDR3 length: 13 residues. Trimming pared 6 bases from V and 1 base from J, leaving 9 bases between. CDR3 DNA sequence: TGTGCCAGCAGTAAGGAAGGGAACACTGAAGCTTTCTTT. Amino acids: CASSKEGNTEAFF.

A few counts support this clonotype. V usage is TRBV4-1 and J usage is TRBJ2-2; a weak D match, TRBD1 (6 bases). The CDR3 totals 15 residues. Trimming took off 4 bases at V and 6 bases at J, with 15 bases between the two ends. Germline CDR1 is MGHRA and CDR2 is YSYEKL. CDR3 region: CASSLGAAGAGELFF. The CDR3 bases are TGCGCCAGCAGCCTGGGGGCCGCCGGGGCCGGGGAGCTGTTTTTT.

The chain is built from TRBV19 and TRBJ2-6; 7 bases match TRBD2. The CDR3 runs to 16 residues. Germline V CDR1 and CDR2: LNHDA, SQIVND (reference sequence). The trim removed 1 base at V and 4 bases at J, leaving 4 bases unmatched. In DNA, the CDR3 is TGTGCCAGTAGTATAGTGGGAGGGACCGGGGCCAACGTCCTGACTTTC. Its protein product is CASSIVGGTGANVLTF. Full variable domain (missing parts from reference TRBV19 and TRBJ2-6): DGGITQSPKYLFRKEGQNVTLSCEQNLNHDAMYWYRQDPGQGLRLIYYSQIVNDFQKGDIAEGYSVSREKKESFPLTVTSAQKNPTAFYLCASSIVGGTGANVLTFGAGSRLTVL.

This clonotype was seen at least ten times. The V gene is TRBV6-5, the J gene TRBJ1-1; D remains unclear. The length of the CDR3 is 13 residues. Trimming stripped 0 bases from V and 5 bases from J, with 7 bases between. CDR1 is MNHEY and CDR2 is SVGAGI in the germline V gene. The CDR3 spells CASSYSLRTEAFF. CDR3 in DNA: TGTGCCAGCAGTTACTCTTTGAGAACTGAAGCTTTCTTT.

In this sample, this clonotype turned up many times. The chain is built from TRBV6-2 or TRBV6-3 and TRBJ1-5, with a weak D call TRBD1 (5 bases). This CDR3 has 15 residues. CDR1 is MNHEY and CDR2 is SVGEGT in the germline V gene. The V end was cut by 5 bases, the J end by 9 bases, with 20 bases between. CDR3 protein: CASSTRAQARSPQHF. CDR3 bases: TGTGCCAGCAGTACCAGGGCCCAGGCCCGGTCGCCCCAGCATTTT.